This TCR beta chain derives from a study of shared clonotypes between healthy human individuals. Study-wide results and caveats: Across subsets, estimated richness was generally greater for naive than for memory populations.

About this clone itself: What it binds is not known.

Germline V gene lookup returns CDR1 MRHNA and CDR2 SNTAGT. The CDR3 is 14 residues long. Trimming took 6 bases from V and 0 from J, leaving 8 bases between them. CD45RA+ naive and CD45RA-negative memory subsets were separated from CD4+ cells. Measured with immunoSEQ multiplex PCR; TCRdb has only the in-frame clones, and not every one. In the table there are about 2.4 million clones, 85% to 95% of which are singletons. This chain joins TRBV6-4 and TRBJ2-2, with a weak D call TRBD1 (6 bases). The sample comprised naive CD4+ T cells sorted from blood. The subset denotes: CD45RA+ positively selected. The sequence came from a man aged 18 to 30 in good health. The CDR3 reads CASRGGPNTGELFF. The CDR3 coding sequence is TGTGCCAGCAGAGGGGGACCGAACACCGGGGAGCTGTTTTTT.